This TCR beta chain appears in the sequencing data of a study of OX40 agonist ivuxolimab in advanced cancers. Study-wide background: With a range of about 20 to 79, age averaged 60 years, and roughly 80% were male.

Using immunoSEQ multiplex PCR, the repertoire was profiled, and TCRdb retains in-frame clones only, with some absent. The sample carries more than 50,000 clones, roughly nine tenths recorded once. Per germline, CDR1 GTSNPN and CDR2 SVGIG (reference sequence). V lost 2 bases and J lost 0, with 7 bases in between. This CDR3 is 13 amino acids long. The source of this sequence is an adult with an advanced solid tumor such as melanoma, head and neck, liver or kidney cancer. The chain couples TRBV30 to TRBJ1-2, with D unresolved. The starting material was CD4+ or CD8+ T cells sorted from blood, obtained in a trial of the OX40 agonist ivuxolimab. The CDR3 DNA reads TGTGCCTGGAGTATGGGCTCTAACTATGGCTACACCTTC. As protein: CAWSMGSNYGYTF.